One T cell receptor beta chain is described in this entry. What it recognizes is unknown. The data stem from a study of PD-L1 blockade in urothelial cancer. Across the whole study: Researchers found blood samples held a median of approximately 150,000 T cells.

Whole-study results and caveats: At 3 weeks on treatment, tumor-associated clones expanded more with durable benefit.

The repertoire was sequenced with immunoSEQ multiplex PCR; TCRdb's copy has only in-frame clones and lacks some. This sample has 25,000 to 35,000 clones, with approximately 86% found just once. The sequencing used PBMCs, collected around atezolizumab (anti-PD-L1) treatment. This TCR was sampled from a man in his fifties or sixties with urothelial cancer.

The CDR3 protein is CASSKTGRSYEQYF. As DNA, the CDR3 is TGTGCCAGTAGTAAGACAGGGCGCTCCTACGAGCAGTACTTC. The chain couples TRBV19 to TRBJ2-7; 7 nucleotides match TRBD1. Germline V gives CDR1 LNHDA, CDR2 SQIVND (reference sequence). This CDR3 has 14 amino acids. The trim removed 4 bases at V and 0 bases at J, leaving 3 bases unmatched.